This T cell receptor beta chain was observed in a study of regulatory T cells in long-lasting Graves disease. Relying on iRepertoire HTBI primers and Arm-PCR of CDR3 regions, the team built TCR beta libraries. MiXCR, applied by TCRdb to the multiplex PCR reads, yields one record per CDR3 protein. The sample holds approximately 540,000 distinct CDR3 sequences, approximately 12% seen once. Time point defined: newly diagnosed GD, antithyroid drugs for less than 3 months. The TCR library used RNA extracted from PBMCs. This CDR3 is built from 16 residues. From germline, CDR1 is SGHRS and CDR2 YFSETQ. After removal of 2 bases from V and 1 base from J, the junction contained 7 bases not matched to a gene. The same sample was also used in a study of T cells in Graves' hyperthyroidism and ophthalmopathy. That work adds: When the TCR CDR3 underwent first-round RT-PCR, the HTBI primer set was used.

This sequence was found in a woman in her thirties with Graves disease. The chain recombines TRBV5-1 with TRBJ2-7; 9 bases match TRBD2. Material: peripheral blood mononuclear cells (PBMCs), obtained at new diagnosis, from a patient treated with antithyroid drugs. The CDR3 reads CASSLPLAGPSYEQYF. Here the CDR3 DNA reads TGCGCCAGCAGCTTACCCCTAGCGGGACCATCCTACGAGCAGTACTTC.